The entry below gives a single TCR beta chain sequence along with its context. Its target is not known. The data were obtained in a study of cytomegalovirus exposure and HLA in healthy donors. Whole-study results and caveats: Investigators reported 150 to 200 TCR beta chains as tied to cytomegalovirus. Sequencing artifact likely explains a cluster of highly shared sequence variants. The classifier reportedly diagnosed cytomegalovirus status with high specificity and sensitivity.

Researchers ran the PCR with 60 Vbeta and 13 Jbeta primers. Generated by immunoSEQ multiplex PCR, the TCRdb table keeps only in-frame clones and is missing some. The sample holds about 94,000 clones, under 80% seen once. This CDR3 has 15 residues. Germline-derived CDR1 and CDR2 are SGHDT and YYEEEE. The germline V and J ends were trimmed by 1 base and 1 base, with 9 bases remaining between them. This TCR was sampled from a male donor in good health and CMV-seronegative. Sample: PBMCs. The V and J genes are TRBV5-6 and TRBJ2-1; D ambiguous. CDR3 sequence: CASSLTGTSYNEQFF. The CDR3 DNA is TGTGCCAGCAGCTTGACCGGTACGTCCTACAATGAGCAGTTCTTC.